The 14 T cell receptor beta chains below come from one sample, sequenced in a study of early T cells in non-severe SARS-CoV-2 infection. From the 5' RACE reads, TCRdb called clonotypes with MiXCR, one entry per CDR3 protein. Of some 89,000 distinct CDR3 sequences in the sample, about 10% were seen once. Material: whole blood, obtained at baseline. These receptors were collected from an adult who was a healthcare worker with PCR-confirmed SARS-CoV-2 infection or an uninfected control (not recorded which).

The genes are TRBV11-2 and TRBJ2-4; TRBD2 is a possible D gene (7 bases). The CDR3 is 15 residues long. The germline V gene encodes CDR1 SGHAT and CDR2 FQNNGV. With 3 bases removed from V and 6 bases from J, the gap between germline ends came to 15 bases. The CDR3 protein is CASSFPGGRGNIQYF. The CDR3 DNA sequence: TGTGCCAGCAGCTTCCCCGGGGGGCGCGGAAACATTCAGTACTTC.

V is TRBV5-1 and J is TRBJ2-1, with a weak D call TRBD1 (6 bases). CDR1 and CDR2 (germline): SGHRS, YFSETQ. V was trimmed by 4 bases and J by 2 bases, leaving 10 bases between them. CDR3 length equals 14 residues. This CDR3 reads CASSTGTTYNEQFF. The CDR3 nucleotides read TGCGCCAGCAGCACCGGGACAACCTACAATGAGCAGTTCTTC.

The table lists this clonotype with a few counts. This rearrangement joins TRBV5-1 to TRBJ2-7, with TRBD1 matching over 8 bases. The CDR3 has 14 amino acids. Germline V lookup: CDR1 SGHRS, CDR2 YFSETQ. V lost 3 bases and J lost 4; bases outside the gene matches: 6. CDR3 DNA: TGCGCCAGCAGCTGGACAGGGCGCGGGTACGAGCAGTACTTC. Translated: CASSWTGRGYEQYF.

This clonotype was detected ten times or more. V and J are TRBV27 and TRBJ1-1, with D unclear. Trimming left V 3 bases short and J 1 base short, with 9 bases between. Germline loops: CDR1 MNHEY, CDR2 SMNVEV (reference sequence). The CDR3 length is 14 residues. For the CDR3, the DNA is TGTGCCAGCAGTTTCCGACACAGGAACACTGAAGCTTTCTTT. Translated, it gives CASSFRHRNTEAFF.

This clonotype was picked up many times. J is TRBJ2-1 and V is TRBV29-1, with no clear D. Germline V gives CDR1 SQVTM, CDR2 ANQGSEA. The length of the CDR3 is 11 residues. The germline V and J ends were trimmed by 7 bases and 10 bases, with 14 bases remaining between them. The CDR3 is CSADKTREQFF. DNA of the CDR3: TGCAGCGCTGACAAAACCAGGGAGCAGTTCTTC.

The chain has TRBV2 and TRBJ2-3, with D perhaps TRBD1 (5 bases). V was cut by 3 bases and J by 13 bases, with 14 bases left in between. The CDR3 runs to 12 residues. Germline assignment: CDR1 SNHLY and CDR2 FYNNEI. The CDR3: CASSDRPKDKYF. The DNA of the CDR3 is TGTGCCAGCAGTGACAGGCCGAAGGACAAGTATTTT.

The chain uses TRBV7-2 and TRBJ2-1, with a weak D call TRBD2 (6 bases). CDR3 size: 16 residues. Germline values: CDR1 SGHTA, CDR2 FQGNSA. V was pared by 4 bases and J by 0 bases, with 13 bases between. Written as DNA, the CDR3 is TGTGCCAGCAGCTCGAAGGGACTCCTCTCCTACAATGAGCAGTTCTTC. Amino acids: CASSSKGLLSYNEQFF.

There are many counts of this clonotype. This rearrangement joins TRBV7-2 to TRBJ1-2; TRBD1 matches 8 bases. In germline, CDR1 is SGHTA, CDR2 FQGNSA. The CDR3 contains 14 residues. The V segment lost 1 base and the J segment 2 bases; nucleotides outside the gene matches: 0. The CDR3 DNA reads as TGTGCCAGCAGCTTAGGGACAGGGAACTATGGCTACACCTTC. As protein: CASSLGTGNYGYTF.

This clonotype was recorded at least ten times. The gene calls are TRBV24-1 and TRBJ2-5; D not certain. V shed 1 base and J shed 2 bases, with 10 bases lying between them. The germline CDR1 and CDR2 sequences are KGHDR and SFDVKD. The CDR3 consists of 15 residues. CDR3 nucleotides: TGTGCCACCAGTGATTTTACGGGCTTACAAGAGACCCAGTACTTC. Translated, it gives CATSDFTGLQETQYF.

The rearrangement uses TRBV3-1 and TRBJ2-3; 9 bases agree with TRBD2. Germline CDR1 is LGHDT and CDR2 is YNNKEL (reference sequence). Trimming at V came to 1 base and at J to 1 base, leaving 12 bases not matched to a gene. The CDR3 is 19 amino acids. The CDR3 here is CASSQALVAGGPRTDTQYF. CDR3 in DNA: TGTGCCAGCAGCCAAGCCTTGGTGGCGGGAGGGCCACGCACAGATACGCAGTATTTT.

The sample holds a few counts of this clonotype. V and J are TRBV10-3 and TRBJ2-2; possibly TRBD1 for D (6 bases). The CDR3 has 14 amino acids. V gave up 7 bases and J gave up 6 bases, with 15 bases separating them. Per germline, CDR1 ENHRY and CDR2 SYGVKD. The CDR3 DNA follows: TGTGCCATCACCGATCAGGGGCTACCCGGGGAGCTGTTTTTT. This translates into CAITDQGLPGELFF.

With respect to this clonotype: Since a much larger clone is just one base distant, this may be a read error. This sequence joins TRBV6-5 and TRBJ2-7; weak D call: TRBD1 (5 bases). Germline CDR1 reads MNHEY; CDR2 reads SVGAGI. CDR3 length: 12 residues. V was clipped by 6 bases and J by 1 base, with 7 bases between them. The CDR3 DNA reads as TGTGCCAGCAGAGACAGTTCCTACGAGCAGTACTTC. Residues: CASRDSSYEQYF.

The gene calls are TRBV6-4 and TRBJ2-3, with D perhaps being TRBD1 or TRBD2 (5 bases each). CDR1 and CDR2 (germline): MRHNA, SNTAGT. The CDR3 consists of 15 residues. V lost 6 bases, J lost 0 bases, and 13 bases lay in between. For the CDR3, the DNA is TGTGCCAGCAGAGAGCAGGGAGTTAGCACAGATACGCAGTATTTT. It encodes CASREQGVSTDTQYF.

This clonotype was counted between two and nine times. The chain joins TRBV4-3 to TRBJ2-7; either TRBD1 or TRBD2 may supply D (5 bases each). Between the trimmed V and J ends, which lost 4 bases and 0 bases, there was a span of 10 bases. Germline CDR1 is LGHNA and CDR2 is YSLEER. The CDR3 covers 14 residues. CDR3 residues: CASSLGRLSYEQYF. The CDR3 DNA follows: TGCGCCAGCAGCCTGGGACGGCTCTCCTACGAGCAGTACTTC.